Each of the 21 T cell receptor beta chains below was sequenced from the same sample in a study of T cells in Graves' hyperthyroidism and ophthalmopathy. Template material for amplifying TCR beta CDR3 regions consisted of RNA transcripts. The TCR CDR3 was amplified in a first-round RT-PCR using the HTBI primer set. TCRdb reprocessed the multiplex PCR reads with MiXCR, giving one entry per CDR3 protein. The table shows about 760,000 distinct CDR3 sequences, with approximately 36% occurring only once. The source material was blood. These receptors were taken from a woman aged 40 to 50 with Graves' hyperthyroidism.

This clonotype was counted at least ten times. The J gene is TRBJ1-2, the V gene TRBV7-6; D call uncertain. The CDR3 totals 14 residues. Germline V gene sequence: CDR1 SGHVS, CDR2 FNYEAQ. V lost 1 base, J lost 4 bases, and 10 bases lay in between. The DNA of the CDR3 is TGTGCCAGCAGCTTAGAATGGCAGACCTATGGCTACACCTTC. Its translation: CASSLEWQTYGYTF.

The V call is TRBV24-1, the J call TRBJ2-7, with TRBD1 matching 7 bases. The CDR3 is 12 residues long. Germline V gives CDR1 KGHDR, CDR2 SFDVKD. V dropped 9 bases and J dropped 4; count of bases not matched to a gene: 5. The CDR3 spells CATSGQDYEQYF. DNA for the CDR3: TGTGCCACCTCCGGACAGGATTACGAGCAGTACTTC.

For the CDR3, the DNA is TGTGCCACCAGCAGAGTTCCGGGCATGCAAGAGACCCAGTACTTC. It codes for CATSRVPGMQETQYF. The chain employs TRBV15 and TRBJ2-5; D gene ambiguous. V was pared by 1 base and J by 2 bases, with 11 bases between. Germline CDR1 and CDR2: LNHNV and YYDKDF (reference sequence). CDR3 length: 15 residues.

Ten or more counts support this clonotype. The genes are TRBV7-9 and TRBJ1-1; D is possibly TRBD1 (6 bases). Trimming removed 6 bases from V and 2 bases from J, with 16 bases in between. Germline lookup yields CDR1 SEHNR and CDR2 FQNEAQ (reference sequence). The CDR3 spans 15 residues. The DNA of the CDR3 is TGTGCCAGCAGAAGGGGGGGGGAAGTTAACACTGAAGCTTTCTTT. It is translated as CASRRGGEVNTEAFF.

This chain's CDR3 is CASTGTSGPYEQYF. CDR3 bases: TGTGCCAGCACCGGGACTAGCGGGCCTTACGAGCAGTACTTC. The chain recombines TRBV6-2 or TRBV6-3 with TRBJ2-7; 12 bases are a match to TRBD2. CDR1 and CDR2 from the germline V gene are MNHEY and SVGEGT. V shed 7 bases and J 4 bases; nucleotides not matched to a gene: 5. The CDR3 has 14 residues.

This clonotype was observed a handful of times. J is TRBJ1-1 and V is TRBV7-2; D possibly corresponds to TRBD1 (5 bases). The V and J ends lost 4 bases and 7 bases respectively, with 19 bases between them. CDR3 length: 15 residues. Germline loops: CDR1 SGHTA, CDR2 FQGNSA. The CDR3 protein is CASSSPRYGGGEAFF. CDR3 DNA sequence: TGTGCCAGCAGCTCACCTAGATACGGGGGGGGTGAAGCTTTCTTT. Supplemented by reference TRBV7-2 and TRBJ1-1, the full variable domain reads GAGVSQSPSNKVTEKGKDVELRCDPISGHTALYWYRQSLGQGLEFLIYFQGNSAPDKSGLPSDRFSAERTGGSVSTLTIQRTQQEDSAVYLCASSSPRYGGGEAFFGQGTRLTVV.

Notes on this clonotype: Since a much larger clone is just one base distant, this may be a read error. The V and J genes are TRBV15 and TRBJ1-2, with D unresolved. Germline V gene data show CDR1 as LNHNV and CDR2 as YYDKDF (reference sequence). The CDR3 spans 13 residues. DNA for the CDR3: TGTGCCACCAGCGGAGATAGCGGGCCCCAGCCCACCTTC. The encoded protein is CATSGDSGPQPTF. Together with reference TRBV15 and TRBJ1-2, the CDR3 gives the full variable domain: DAMVIQNPRYQVTQFGKPVTLSCSQTLNHNVMYWYQQKSSQAPKLLFHYYDKDFNNEADTPDNFQSRRPNTSFCFLDIRSPGLGDTAMYLCATSGDSGPQPTFGSGTRLTVV.

This sequence joins TRBV20-1 and TRBJ2-7; D unresolved. The CDR3 sequence is 14 residues long. The V gene lost 3 bases and the J gene lost 0 bases, with 12 bases spanning the gap. CDR1 and CDR2 (germline): DFQATT, SNEGSKA (reference sequence). The CDR3 sequence is CSASTGSISYEQYF. DNA for the CDR3: TGCAGTGCTAGTACTGGGTCTATCTCCTACGAGCAGTACTTC.

This sequence joins TRBV5-6 and TRBJ2-2; no clear D. V shed 2 bases and J shed 2 bases, with 10 bases lying between them. The CDR3 covers 15 residues. Looked up from germline, CDR1 is SGHDT and CDR2 is YYEEEE. CDR3 protein: CASSFYKGNTGELFF. DNA for the CDR3: TGTGCCAGCAGCTTTTATAAGGGTAACACCGGGGAGCTGTTTTTT.

This clonotype turned up a few times. The gene calls are TRBV10-3 and TRBJ1-1; possible D gene TRBD1, 5 bases. Deletions cut 10 bases from V and 4 bases from J, with 13 bases between. CDR1 ENHRY and CDR2 SYGVKD come from the germline V gene. This CDR3 is built from 12 residues. The CDR3 spells CATRGGGTEAFF. The CDR3 region has the DNA TGTGCCACCCGGGGGGGGGGCACTGAAGCTTTCTTT.

This clonotype was counted a single time. The chain employs TRBV20-1 and TRBJ1-5; the D is unclear. The CDR3 has 12 amino acids. V lost 3 bases and J 11 bases, leaving 14 bases between the germline ends. CDR1 DFQATT and CDR2 SNEGSKA come from the germline V gene (reference sequence). This CDR3 reads CSASSPGRTQHF. In DNA, the CDR3 is TGCAGTGCTAGCTCTCCGGGGAGGACCCAGCATTTT.

At least ten counts were recorded for this clonotype. J is TRBJ2-5 and V is TRBV7-2; no definite D call. The CDR3 has 14 residues. Germline V gene lookup returns CDR1 SGHTA and CDR2 FQGNSA. The ends were cut back, 0 bases at V and 1 base at J, with 6 bases in the middle. The chain's CDR3 is CASSLAISQETQYF. The CDR3 DNA reads TGTGCCAGCAGCTTAGCAATTTCCCAAGAGACCCAGTACTTC.

The CDR3 DNA follows: TGTGCCAGCAGCTTAGTAGAGTGGCGGGTAGGGGGGAAGACCCAGTACTTC. Translation gives CASSLVEWRVGGKTQYF. The J gene is TRBJ2-5, the V gene TRBV7-8; perhaps D is TRBD1 or TRBD2 (6 bases each). This CDR3 is 17 amino acids long. Germline assignment: CDR1 SGHVS and CDR2 FQNEAQ. V was pared by 1 base and J by 6 bases, with 21 bases between.

V and J are TRBV10-3 and TRBJ2-2, with D hard to call. V dropped 2 bases and J dropped 10 bases, with 8 bases sitting between them. Looked up from germline, CDR1 is ENHRY and CDR2 is SYGVKD. This CDR3 is built from 12 residues. Here the CDR3 DNA reads TGTGCCATCAGTGAGCGCCCCGCGGAGCTGTTTTTT. This sequence encodes CAISERPAELFF.

Ten or more counts support this clonotype. CDR3 region: CASSLNGGDFYEQYF. CDR3 coding DNA: TGTGCCAGCAGCTTGAACGGGGGGGATTTCTACGAGCAGTACTTC. The chain combines TRBV5-5 with TRBJ2-7; 8 bases fit TRBD2. Germline-derived CDR1 and CDR2 are SGHKS and YYEKEE (reference sequence). The length of the CDR3 is 15 residues. Trimming at V came to 1 base and at J to 3 bases, leaving 6 bases not matched to a gene.

This clonotype was seen repeatedly, ten times or more. The V call is TRBV10-1, the J call TRBJ1-2; a weak D match, TRBD1 (6 bases). Trimming removed 5 bases from V and 6 bases from J, with 13 bases in between. The CDR3 sequence is 13 residues long. In germline, CDR1 is WNHNN, CDR2 SYGVQD (reference sequence). CDR3 DNA: TGCGCCAGCAGTAGGGGGACAAAGGATGGCTACACCTTC. Protein: CASSRGTKDGYTF.

Many counts were recorded for this clonotype. V usage is TRBV24-1 and J usage is TRBJ1-1; no firm D call. V lost 5 bases, J lost 3 bases, and 9 bases lay in between. In germline, CDR1 is KGHDR, CDR2 SFDVKD. CDR3 length equals 13 residues. This CDR3 is CATSARIDTEAFF. As DNA, the CDR3 is TGTGCCACCAGTGCCAGGATCGACACTGAAGCTTTCTTT.

This clonotype has just a few counts. This sequence joins TRBV6-5 and TRBJ1-4; TRBD1 matches 7 bases. V dropped 7 bases and J dropped 15; count of bases not matched to a gene: 14. The V gene's germline CDR1 is MNHEY and CDR2 SVGAGI. The CDR3 covers 13 residues. This chain's CDR3 is CASTTPRGTVLFF. CDR3 nucleotides: TGTGCCAGCACCACCCCCCGAGGGACAGTTTTGTTTTTT.

The chain links TRBV13 to TRBJ2-2, with D perhaps assigned TRBD1 or TRBD2 (6 bases each). CDR1 is PRHDT and CDR2 is FYEKMQ in the germline V gene (reference sequence). CDR3 length: 16 residues. The germline V and J ends were trimmed by 3 bases and 0 bases, with 11 bases remaining between them. CDR3 DNA sequence: TGTGCCAGCAGCTTCAAAGGGGGGTCGAACACCGGGGAGCTGTTTTTT. This gives the protein CASSFKGGSNTGELFF. Full variable domain (rest looked up from reference TRBV13 and TRBJ2-2): AAGVIQSPRHLIKEKRETATLKCYPIPRHDTVYWYQQGPGQDPQFLISFYEKMQSDKGSIPDRFSAQQFSDYHSELNMSSLELGDSALYFCASSFKGGSNTGELFFGEGSRLTVL.

A word on this clonotype: The germline gene is not matched at one end of the junction; a read error may be the cause. The chain is built from TRBV7-3 and TRBJ1-2, with a weak D call TRBD1 (6 bases). Per germline, CDR1 SGHTA and CDR2 FQGTGA. The CDR3 covers 13 residues. CDR3 sequence: CASSLFSTGGVFF. The CDR3 DNA is TGTGCCAGCAGCTTATTCTCGACAGGTGGCGTGTTCTTC.

The chain combines TRBV7-2 with TRBJ1-5; 9 bases match TRBD2. The J call may be wrong; the DNA end is better matched by TRBJ2-3. Germline V gene data show CDR1 as SGHTA and CDR2 as FQGNSA. The CDR3 covers 13 residues. The CDR3 nucleotides are TGTGCCAGCGCGGGGGGGAGCACAGATACGCAGTATTTT. Protein: CASAGGSTDTQYF.